The 31 T cell receptor beta chains below were found in one sample sequenced in a study of blood T cell repertoires in COVID-19 (dated by TCRdb to the early 2020s). Library preparation was by the immunoSEQ multiplex PCR assay. TCRdb's version of the immuneACCESS table is confined to in-frame rearrangements and falls short of the full clone set. An unresolved V gene accounts for under half of the shortfall where checked; the remainder is of unknown origin. Within this sample are fewer than 250,000 clones, with 70% to 90% of them counted one time only. The top ten hold roughly 0.7% of the sample. Material for sequencing was peripheral blood. These receptors all stem from a man aged 40-49 years with acute or convalescent COVID-19.

This clone was seen just once. The rearrangement uses TRBV27 and TRBJ2-4, with D possibly TRBD2 on 6 matching bases. V was clipped by 2 bases and J by 1 base, with 9 bases between them. The V gene's germline CDR1 is MNHEY and CDR2 SMNVEV (reference sequence). The length of the CDR3 is 15 residues. The CDR3 DNA reads as TGTGCCAGCAGTTTAGGAGGGGCGGCCAAAAACATTCAGTACTTC. Protein product: CASSLGGAAKNIQYF.

This chain connects TRBV6-1 to TRBJ2-7, with 12 bases lining up with TRBD1. The J segment lost 4 bases and the V segment lost 3 bases, leaving 7 bases of the junction unmatched. The length of the CDR3 is 16 residues. CDR1 and CDR2 from the germline V gene are MNHNS and SASEGT. The CDR3: CASSEPGQGAGYEQYF. DNA of the CDR3: TGTGCCAGCAGTGAGCCGGGACAGGGGGCAGGTTACGAGCAGTACTTC.

This chain joins TRBV5-4 and TRBJ1-2; D not resolved. V was cut by 1 base and J by 1 base, with 5 bases left in between. Germline CDR1 SGHNT, CDR2 YYREEE (reference sequence). The CDR3 loop spans 13 amino acids. DNA for the CDR3: TGTGCCAGCAGCTTGCCAGATAACTATGGCTACACCTTC. This codes for CASSLPDNYGYTF.

This clone was recorded once. This sequence joins TRBV10-3 and TRBJ2-5; D might be TRBD2 (6 bases). V shed 4 bases and J shed 6 bases, with 21 bases lying between them. The CDR3 sequence is 16 residues long. Per germline, CDR1 ENHRY and CDR2 SYGVKD. The CDR3 is CAISAQGAGGPKTQYF. CDR3 DNA sequence: TGTGCCATCAGTGCCCAAGGAGCTGGAGGGCCGAAGACCCAGTACTTC.

This chain uses TRBV19 with TRBJ1-2; D not resolved. V lost 6 bases and J lost 8, with 16 bases in between. In germline, CDR1 is LNHDA, CDR2 SQIVND (reference sequence). This CDR3 has 13 amino acids. The DNA of the CDR3 is TGTGCCAGTAGACTCAACGAAGGGAGCGGCTACACCTTC. Its translation: CASRLNEGSGYTF. The whole variable domain, remainder taken from reference TRBV19 and TRBJ1-2, is DGGITQSPKYLFRKEGQNVTLSCEQNLNHDAMYWYRQDPGQGLRLIYYSQIVNDFQKGDIAEGYSVSREKKESFPLTVTSAQKNPTAFYLCASRLNEGSGYTFGSGTRLTVV.

The rearrangement links TRBV6-2 or TRBV6-3 to TRBJ1-1; D is undetermined. The CDR3 extends over 14 amino acids. The germline V and J ends were trimmed by 0 bases and 0 bases, with 5 bases remaining between them. Germline V CDR1 and CDR2: MNHEY, SVGEGT. CDR3 in DNA: TGTGCCAGCAGTTACTCGCGCGTGAACACTGAAGCTTTCTTT. Translated, it gives CASSYSRVNTEAFF.

The DNA for the CDR3 is TGTGCCAGCAGCGTAGCGGCAGGGGCCCCCGTTAACTATGGCTACACCTTC. The encoded protein is CASSVAAGAPVNYGYTF. The rearrangement joins TRBV9 to TRBJ1-2; D is possibly TRBD1 (6 bases). CDR3 length equals 17 residues. The V end was cut by 0 bases, the J end by 1 base, with 16 bases between. Germline assignment: CDR1 SGDLS and CDR2 YYNGEE.

This sequence joins TRBV10-3 and TRBJ2-7; D is possibly TRBD2 (6 bases). CDR3 size: 15 residues. Germline values: CDR1 ENHRY, CDR2 SYGVKD. V was cut by 4 bases and J by 0 bases, with 13 bases left in between. The DNA for the CDR3 is TGTGCCATCAGTGCGAGCGGGTCGAGCTCCTACGAGCAGTACTTC. Translated: CAISASGSSSYEQYF.

This rearrangement joins TRBV6-6 to TRBJ2-7, with D hard to call. The germline V gene has CDR1 MNHNY and CDR2 SVGAGI (reference sequence). V lost 6 bases to trimming and J lost 2 bases, with 5 bases between them. The CDR3 is 11 residues long. The CDR3 spells CASSHTYEQYF. In nucleotides, the CDR3 is TGTGCCAGCAGCCACACCTACGAGCAGTACTTC.

This chain links TRBV25-1 with TRBJ2-7; possibly TRBD1 for D (6 bases). The germline V gene has CDR1 MGHDK and CDR2 SYGVNS. There are 12 residues in the CDR3. Trimming shortened V by 5 bases and J by 3 bases, and 8 bases separated the two germline ends. In DNA, the CDR3 is TGTGCCAGCAGTAAACAGGGCTACGAGCAGTACTTC. It translates to CASSKQGYEQYF.

J is TRBJ2-6 and V is TRBV10-1; D is perhaps TRBD2 (5 bases). This CDR3 spans 18 amino acids. V lost 9 bases to trimming and J lost 0 bases, with 21 bases between them. Germline loops: CDR1 WNHNN, CDR2 SYGVQD (reference sequence). CDR3: CARDETGSFLSGANVLTF. Here the CDR3 DNA reads TGCGCCAGGGACGAGACGGGGTCCTTCCTCTCTGGGGCCAACGTCCTGACTTTC.

The chain couples TRBV2 to TRBJ2-1; TRBD1 agrees at 7 bases. Germline V gene sequence: CDR1 SNHLY, CDR2 FYNNEI. The CDR3 loop spans 14 amino acids. The ends lost 6 bases at V and 9 bases at J; junction bases unmatched: 11. This CDR3 is CASRRDSRRGEQFF. As DNA, the CDR3 is TGTGCCAGCAGAAGGGACAGCCGCCGGGGTGAGCAGTTCTTC.

This clone was detected only once. This chain connects TRBV25-1 to TRBJ2-5, with D tentatively TRBD2 (7 bases). V lost 5 bases and J lost 5, with 18 bases in between. The CDR3 has 15 residues. The germline V gene encodes CDR1 MGHDK and CDR2 SYGVNS. In DNA, the CDR3 is TGTGCCAGCAGTAATCGAGGGGGGGCAGGGGAGACCCAGTACTTC. Translation gives CASSNRGGAGETQYF.

The J gene is TRBJ2-7, the V gene TRBV7-2, with 8 bases lining up with TRBD1. The CDR3 has 16 residues. In germline, CDR1 is SGHTA, CDR2 FQGNSA. V shed 2 bases, J shed 0 bases, and the junction held 6 bases outside the gene matches. CDR3 DNA: TGTGCCAGCAGCTTACACGCGGGGACAGGCTCCTACGAGCAGTACTTC. Its protein is CASSLHAGTGSYEQYF.

This clone was observed a single time. This CDR3 reads CASSLGLRVPDTQYF. CDR3 DNA: TGTGCCAGCAGCTTAGGACTTCGGGTCCCAGATACGCAGTATTTT. This chain links TRBV7-9 with TRBJ2-3, with D unclear. Per germline, CDR1 SEHNR and CDR2 FQNEAQ (reference sequence). This CDR3 spans 15 amino acids. Trimming removed 1 base from V and 4 bases from J, with 12 bases in between.

This sequence joins TRBV3-1 (or the pseudogene TRBV3-2) and TRBJ2-7; 7 nucleotides align to TRBD2. V lost 4 bases, J lost 6 bases, and 12 bases stayed unmatched. The germline CDR1 and CDR2 sequences are LGHDT and YNNKEL (reference sequence). The CDR3 runs 15 residues. The CDR3 reads CASSPGLDSGREQYF. CDR3 DNA: TGTGCCAGCAGCCCTGGACTAGACTCGGGCCGCGAGCAGTACTTC.

This clone was recorded many times. The V gene is TRBV7-6, the J gene TRBJ2-7, with D perhaps TRBD2 (6 bases). Germline loops: CDR1 SGHVS, CDR2 FNYEAQ. The CDR3 totals 20 residues. Trimming removed 4 bases from V and 1 base from J, with 29 bases in between. The CDR3: CASSSSTSGSFSGESYEQYF. The CDR3 coding sequence is TGTGCCAGCAGCTCTTCTACATCGGGCTCCTTCTCGGGAGAGTCCTACGAGCAGTACTTC.

V is TRBV6-5 and J is TRBJ1-1; TRBD1 aligns across 9 bases. J lost 5 bases, V lost 6 bases, and 10 bases had no gene match. This CDR3 region has 15 residues. The germline V gene has CDR1 MNHEY and CDR2 SVGAGI. The CDR3 DNA sequence: TGTGCCAGCAGCCCGTCGACAGGGGGTAGGACTGAAGCTTTCTTT. Protein product: CASSPSTGGRTEAFF.

CDR3 DNA sequence: TGTGCCAGCAGCCCCGCCCGCCCTAGGGGCTCCTACGAGCAGTACTTC. The encoded protein is CASSPARPRGSYEQYF. This sequence joins TRBV7-2 and TRBJ2-7; a possible D gene is TRBD1 (5 bases). There are 16 residues in the CDR3. Germline V gives CDR1 SGHTA, CDR2 FQGNSA. The ends were cut back, 5 bases at V and 0 bases at J, with 17 bases in the middle.

The chain carries TRBV2 and TRBJ1-1; D not certain. The CDR3 has 12 residues. The germline V gene encodes CDR1 SNHLY and CDR2 FYNNEI. Trimming pared 2 bases from V and 1 base from J, leaving 2 bases between. The CDR3, as DNA: TGTGCCAGCAGTGAACGGAACACTGAAGCTTTCTTT. Translation: CASSERNTEAFF.

V usage is TRBV13 and J usage is TRBJ1-2, with a weak D call TRBD1 (5 bases). V lost 5 bases and J lost 3, with 16 bases in between. Germline CDR1 and CDR2: PRHDT and FYEKMQ (reference sequence). The CDR3 runs to 15 residues. The CDR3, as DNA: TGTGCCAGCAGCACGGCCGCCCTAGGGGACTATGGCTACACCTTC. Protein: CASSTAALGDYGYTF.

V usage is TRBV27 and J usage is TRBJ1-6; the match to TRBD1 covers 7 bases. The CDR3 has 15 amino acids. Per the germline V gene, CDR1 is MNHEY and CDR2 is SMNVEV (reference sequence). J gave up 8 bases and V 3 bases, and 7 bases lay outside the gene matches. CDR3 sequence reads: CASSLGGQTYSPLHF. CDR3 DNA: TGTGCCAGCAGTTTGGGGGGACAGACATATTCACCCCTCCACTTT.

The J gene is TRBJ2-1, the V gene TRBV6-5; 7 nucleotides align to TRBD2. Germline CDR1 and CDR2: MNHEY and SVGAGI. The V and J ends lost 2 bases and 4 bases, in that order; junction bases with no gene match: 8. The CDR3 is 16 residues long. The CDR3 loop is CASSYGGDVGYNEQFF. DNA for the CDR3: TGTGCCAGCAGTTACGGGGGGGATGTTGGTTACAATGAGCAGTTCTTC.

V and J are TRBV6-5 and TRBJ2-1; possible D gene TRBD2, 6 bases. The CDR3 totals 15 residues. Trimming shortened V by 6 bases and J by 0 bases, and 12 bases separated the two germline ends. The germline V gene encodes CDR1 MNHEY and CDR2 SVGAGI. CDR3 nucleotides: TGTGCCAGCAGCTACGGAGGGAGCTCCTACAATGAGCAGTTCTTC. Protein product: CASSYGGSSYNEQFF.

The V call is TRBV15, the J call TRBJ2-5; 8 positions match TRBD2. The V segment lost 7 bases and the J segment 2 bases; nucleotides outside the gene matches: 6. The CDR3 spans 14 residues. CDR1 LNHNV and CDR2 YYDKDF come from the germline V gene (reference sequence). The CDR3 loop is CATTTRGGQETQYF. CDR3 coding DNA: TGTGCCACCACCACCCGGGGGGGTCAAGAGACCCAGTACTTC.

The chain has TRBV5-1 and TRBJ2-7, with a tentative D call TRBD1 (6 bases). CDR1 and CDR2 (germline): SGHRS, YFSETQ. The V end lost 6 bases, the J end lost 0 bases, and 16 bases lay between the germline ends. The CDR3 spans 15 residues. The CDR3 region is CASITGGIFSYEQYF. In nucleotides, the CDR3 is TGCGCCAGCATTACTGGGGGCATTTTCTCCTACGAGCAGTACTTC.

This clone was seen just once. The chain joins TRBV27 to TRBJ1-6; 7 bases agree with TRBD1. This CDR3 comprises 15 residues. Per the germline V gene, CDR1 is MNHEY and CDR2 is SMNVEV (reference sequence). The V segment lost 5 bases and the J segment 7 bases; nucleotides outside the gene matches: 8. The CDR3 DNA is TGTGCCAGCAGTACAGGGGCAGCTCTCAATTCACCCCTCCACTTT. As protein: CASSTGAALNSPLHF.

This chain links TRBV14 with TRBJ2-5; TRBD1 matches 7 bases. V shed 4 bases and J 2 bases; nucleotides not matched to a gene: 4. This CDR3 has 14 amino acids. The germline CDR1 and CDR2 sequences are SGHDN and FVKESK. CDR3 DNA sequence: TGTGCCAGCAGCCGCCTGACAGGGCAAGAGACCCAGTACTTC. Encoded protein: CASSRLTGQETQYF.

The V gene is TRBV6-6, the J gene TRBJ2-6, with D possibly TRBD1 on 6 matching bases. The CDR3 is 15 amino acids. V lost 5 bases and J lost 1, with 9 bases in between. The germline V gene has CDR1 MNHNY and CDR2 SVGAGI (reference sequence). The CDR3 sequence: CASSITGSGANVLTF. CDR3 in DNA: TGTGCCAGCAGTATAACAGGGTCTGGGGCCAACGTCCTGACTTTC.

This chain connects TRBV6-5 to TRBJ1-1; 7 nucleotides match TRBD1. CDR3 length equals 14 residues. Germline CDR1 MNHEY, CDR2 SVGAGI. V gave up 6 bases and J gave up 5 bases; unmatched junction bases: 9. The CDR3 region is CASSADRVETEAFF. The CDR3 region has the DNA TGTGCCAGCAGCGCTGACAGGGTGGAAACTGAAGCTTTCTTT.

This chain uses TRBV7-7 with TRBJ1-4; a possible D gene is TRBD1 (5 bases). V was shortened by 10 bases and J by 7 bases, with 16 bases between the two germline ends. The CDR3 spans 13 residues. Germline V gives CDR1 SSHAT, CDR2 FNYEAQ (reference sequence). The CDR3 here is CATSAGGGEKLFF. Written as DNA, the CDR3 is TGTGCCACCTCGGCCGGCGGGGGTGAAAAACTGTTTTTT. The full variable domain, rest sourced from reference TRBV7-7 and TRBJ1-4, is GAGVSQSPRYKVTKRGQDVTLRCDPISSHATLYWYQQALGQGPEFLTYFNYEAQPDKSGLPSDRFSAERPEGSISTLTIQRTEQRDSAMYRCATSAGGGEKLFFGSGTQLSVL.